This T cell receptor beta chain derives from a study of T cells after yellow fever vaccination. Overall study results and limits: On re-exposure, the response was weaker but peaked faster, at day 5 versus 15. Re-detected after boosting: most primary clones, almost 98% of CD4 and about 89% of CD8. Abundant clonotypes from the bulk population could contaminate FACS-sorted repertoires.

In regard to this clonotype: Its antigen is unknown.

With V trimmed by 2 bases and J by 1 base, 5 bases remained unmatched. There are 17 residues in the CDR3. Germline-derived CDR1 and CDR2 are MDHEN and SYDVKM. A single record per CDR3 protein comes from TCRdb applying MiXCR to the 5' RACE reads. The table has some 600,000 distinct CDR3 sequences, about a sixth seen once. The sequenced sample was PBMCs, obtained 4 to 6 days after the first yellow fever vaccination. The genes are TRBV28 and TRBJ2-1, with 10 bases fitting TRBD2. The origin of this receptor is a man younger than 30 who received the YFV17D yellow fever vaccine. CDR3 sequence: CASSLIPSGGSYNEQFF. CDR3 DNA: TGTGCCAGCAGTTTAATTCCTAGCGGGGGTTCCTACAATGAGCAGTTCTTC.